This T cell receptor beta chain was identified during a study of low-dose radiotherapy and immunotherapy resistance in tumors. Study at large: Cohort 1 was given 0.5 Gy fractions every 2 weeks, 6.5 Gy in total. Intravenous ipilimumab 1 mg/kg every six weeks was given with nivolumab 240 mg every two weeks.

This clonotype was detected a few times. V dropped 3 bases and J dropped 3 bases, with 17 bases sitting between them. CDR1 is LNHDA and CDR2 is SQIVND in the germline V gene (reference sequence). This CDR3 has 16 amino acids. Primers used for first-strand cDNA, a TRAV- and TRBV-specific set, covered both alpha and beta chains. The PCR that amplified TCRs ran for about 20 cycles, relying on a constant-region primer and a V-primer adapter. MiXCR was run by TCRdb on the reads, yielding one entry per CDR3 protein. The sample consists of some 57,000 distinct CDR3 sequences, 20% to 25% of them appearing once. The time point denotes: before trial treatment. In the RACIN dose-escalation trial, donors got nivolumab plus ipilimumab with aspirin, cyclophosphamide and radiotherapy. Eligible patients had advanced solid tumors lacking tumor-infiltrating lymphocytes.

The receptor's source is a male donor with prostate cancer. Specimen: PBMCs, collected before treatment. This chain links TRBV19 with TRBJ1-1; D gene uncertain. The CDR3: CASSIGDFFVDTEAFF. CDR3 in DNA: TGTGCCAGTAGTATCGGAGACTTCTTTGTGGACACTGAAGCTTTCTTT. The variable domain in full, with the rest retrieved from reference TRBV19 and TRBJ1-1, is DGGITQSPKYLFRKEGQNVTLSCEQNLNHDAMYWYRQDPGQGLRLIYYSQIVNDFQKGDIAEGYSVSREKKESFPLTVTSAQKNPTAFYLCASSIGDFFVDTEAFFGQGTRLTVV.